This TCR beta chain derives from a study of blood T cell repertoires in COVID-19 (dated by TCRdb to the early 2020s). A note on the overall study: The collaborator samples originated in the United States, Italy and Spain and spanned the acute and convalescent phases of COVID-19. The material from the prospective study consisted of cDNA or gDNA derived from T cells, B-cell-depleted T cells, or PBMCs. Subjects who had been exposed to COVID-19, were actively infected with it, or had recovered from it provided the deeply sampled blood TCRbeta repertoires that made up the dataset. The repertoires were released in a freely available public database intended as a resource for research on the immune response to SARS-CoV-2. The samples were drawn from two sources: the first 160 participants of the ongoing ImmuneRACE study, and 950 to 1,500 subjects contributed by 6 global collaborators. Nearly every sample came with metadata listing a de-identified subject ID, COVID-19 status, age in years and sex. Where available, HLA class I and class II types were obtained from metadata supplied by the sample provider rather than from assay-based typing.

The collaborating institutions used their own protocols to collect whole blood in K2EDTA tubes. Collaborator samples were shipped for TCRbeta analysis as frozen whole blood, isolated PBMCs, or DNA extracted from either sample type. Concerning this clone: This receptor's antigen is unknown. No base qualities exist here, and no much larger clone lies one base off it.

CDR1 and CDR2 were assigned from the germline V gene (reference sequence) as GTSNPN and SVGIG. CDR3 length: 11 amino acids, cysteine to phenylalanine. Just the 33-base CDR3 DNA is kept, in frame starting at base 1. Trimming costs V 6 bases and J 9 bases, and their ends lie 14 bases apart. TCRbeta CDR3 regions were amplified from genomic DNA using the immunoSEQ Assay, a bias-controlled multiplex PCR. Per the original workflow: The number of nucleated cells in each sample was estimated from the amplification of reference gene primers within the assay. Sequence reads were collapsed and filtered to measure the absolute abundance of every unique TCRbeta CDR3 rearrangement. For each sample, productive Simpson clonality was calculated as the square root of Simpson's diversity index over productive rearrangements. TCRdb limited this immuneACCESS table to in-frame rearrangements with V and J called. A share of clones is missing; checked studies link under half to unresolved V genes, and the rest is unexplained. The D gene and trimming were derived from the DNA, and the V and J assignments and clone size from that table. Present in this sample are 60,000 or so clones, 70% to 90% of which were seen just once. The top ten hold around 6.9% of the sample.

The research as a whole found: Clinical and demographic metadata were provided uncurated, with the amount varying by source and participant.

Sequenced: peripheral blood. The chain joins TRBV30 to TRBJ1-1; a tentative D call is TRBD1 (6 bases match). The source is a man aged 55 to 70 with active or convalescent COVID-19. The CDR3 reads as follows: CACRQDSQAFF. DNA sequence: TGTGCCTGCCGACAGGACTCTCAAGCTTTCTTT.